The 15 T cell receptor beta chains listed next were all sequenced from one sample in a study of T cells expressing NK-cell markers. With the 5' RACE reads reprocessed, TCRdb shows one record per CDR3 protein and no DNA. This table lists 500,000 or so distinct CDR3 sequences. The sample consisted of blood T cells: a sorted CD56 or NKG2C T cell subset, CD4+ or CD8+ T cells, or bulk PBMC T cells (not recorded which). The receptors were gathered from a man younger than 30 in good health.

This rearrangement joins TRBV5-5 to TRBJ2-2; the D call of TRBD2 rests on TCRdb alone, since no DNA is present to check it. This CDR3 spans 16 amino acids. The germline CDR1 and CDR2 sequences are SGHKS and YYEKEE (reference sequence). The CDR3 region is CASRPGPSVNTGELFF.

This sequence joins TRBV28 and TRBJ1-5. The CDR3 loop spans 14 amino acids. In germline, CDR1 is MDHEN, CDR2 SYDVKM. The CDR3 spells CASSPSAAHQPQHF.

This chain joins TRBV6-1 and TRBJ2-1; with no DNA, the TCRdb D assignment of TRBD1 cannot be verified. The CDR3 consists of 17 residues. Germline lookup yields CDR1 MNHNS and CDR2 SASEGT. CDR3 sequence reads: CASSEYGTPIRNNEQFF.

V and J are TRBV12-3 or TRBV12-4 and TRBJ2-2; the D gene TCRdb calls, TRBD2, cannot be checked with no DNA. This CDR3 spans 16 amino acids. The CDR3 sequence is CASSFWGLKNTGELFF.

The chain is built from TRBV5-1 and TRBJ2-3. CDR1 is SGHRS and CDR2 is YFSETQ in the germline V gene. The CDR3 extends over 15 amino acids. CDR3 loop: CASTPTGSGTDTQYF.

This chain links TRBV12-3 or TRBV12-4 with TRBJ2-1; absent DNA, TCRdb's TRBD1 call cannot be checked. CDR3 length: 13 residues. The CDR3 is CASRPDRGNEQFF.

The CDR3 is CASSLDLSYGYTF. This rearrangement joins TRBV12-3 or TRBV12-4 to TRBJ1-2. The CDR3 is 13 residues long.

The J gene is TRBJ2-7, the V gene TRBV3-1; the D call of TRBD2 rests on TCRdb alone, since no DNA is present to check it. CDR3 size: 17 residues. The germline gives CDR1 LGHDT, CDR2 YNNKEL (reference sequence). CDR3 in amino acids: CASSPRTSGSLGGEQYF.

V is TRBV7-2 and J is TRBJ2-3; the TCRdb call, TRBD1, lacks DNA for checking. CDR1 is SGHTA and CDR2 is FQGNSA in the germline V gene. This CDR3 has 17 residues. CDR3 sequence reads: CASSIKPGQGDTDTQYF.

The chain is built from TRBV4-3 and TRBJ2-3. The germline V gene has CDR1 LGHNA and CDR2 YSLEER. This CDR3 spans 18 amino acids. Here the CDR3 reads CASSQDKETQTFTDTQYF.

The gene calls are TRBV24-1 and TRBJ2-7; TCRdb calls TRBD1, which cannot be checked without DNA. The CDR3 length is 15 residues. Per germline, CDR1 KGHDR and CDR2 SFDVKD. The CDR3 loop reads CATSDSDRGVGEQYF.

This sequence joins TRBV6-6 and TRBJ2-7; TCRdb reports TRBD1, a call that lacks DNA to check it against. This CDR3 has 12 amino acids. Germline loops: CDR1 MNHNY, CDR2 SVGAGI (reference sequence). This CDR3 reads CASSSGQGEQYF.

V usage is TRBV4-2 and J usage is TRBJ2-1; TCRdb's D call, TRBD1, is unchecked because there is no DNA. In germline, CDR1 is LGHNA, CDR2 YNFKEQ. The CDR3 runs to 19 residues. CDR3 protein: CASSPGGSPGDGTYNEQFF.

The chain uses TRBV27 and TRBJ2-5; TCRdb's D call, TRBD2, is unchecked because there is no DNA. The length of the CDR3 is 18 residues. The germline V gene encodes CDR1 MNHEY and CDR2 SMNVEV (reference sequence). Here the CDR3 reads CASSLIGTSGRAVETQYF.

The chain employs TRBV6-1 and TRBJ1-1; TCRdb indicates TRBD1, and absent DNA this call remains unverified. Germline V gives CDR1 MNHNS, CDR2 SASEGT. The length of the CDR3 is 15 residues. Here the CDR3 reads CASSSGVRMNTEAFF.